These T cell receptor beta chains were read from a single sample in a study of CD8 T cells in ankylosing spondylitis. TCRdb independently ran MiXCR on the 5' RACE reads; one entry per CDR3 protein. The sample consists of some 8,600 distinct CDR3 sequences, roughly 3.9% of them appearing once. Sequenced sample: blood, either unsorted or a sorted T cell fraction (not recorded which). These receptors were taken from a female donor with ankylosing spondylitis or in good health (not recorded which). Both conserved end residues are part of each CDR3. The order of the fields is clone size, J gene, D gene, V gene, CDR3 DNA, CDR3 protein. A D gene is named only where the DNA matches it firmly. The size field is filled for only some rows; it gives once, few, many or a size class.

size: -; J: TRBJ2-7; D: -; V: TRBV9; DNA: TGTGAAAGCAGCGTATCCCAAGGGAGCGACTACGTTTACGAGCAGTACTTC; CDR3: CESSVSQGSDYVYEQYF
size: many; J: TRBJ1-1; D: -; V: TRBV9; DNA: TGTGCCAGCAGCGTAAGGGGGATGGGTGAAGCTTTCTTT; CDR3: CASSVRGMGEAFF
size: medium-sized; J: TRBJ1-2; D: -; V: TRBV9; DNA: TGTGCCAGCAGCGTAGGCCCCTCCGAGGATTTCTATGGCTACACCTTC; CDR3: CASSVGPSEDFYGYTF
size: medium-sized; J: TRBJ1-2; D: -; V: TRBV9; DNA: TGTGCCAGCAGCGTAGGTTATTCAGACTACACCTTC; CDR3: CASSVGYSDYTF
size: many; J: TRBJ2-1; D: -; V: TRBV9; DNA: TGTGCCAGCAGCGTAGACGGGGGGCGGAGCAATGAGCAGTTCTTC; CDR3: CASSVDGGRSNEQFF
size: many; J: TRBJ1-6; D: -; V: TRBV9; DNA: TGTGCCAGCAGCGTAGAAGGTTCGGGCAGCTCCTATAATTCACCCCTCCACTTT; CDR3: CASSVEGSGSSYNSPLHF
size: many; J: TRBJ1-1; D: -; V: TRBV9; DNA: TGTGCCAGCAGCCCAGGACAGATGAACACTGAAGCTTTCTTT; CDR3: CASSPGQMNTEAFF
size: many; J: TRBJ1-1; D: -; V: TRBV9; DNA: TGTGCCAGCAGCGTAGTGCTGGGGCACGACACTGAAGCTTTCTTT; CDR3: CASSVVLGHDTEAFF
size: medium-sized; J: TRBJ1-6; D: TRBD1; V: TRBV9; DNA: TGTGCCAGCAGCGTAAGGCAGGGGGCAAATTCACCCCTCCACTTT; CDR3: CASSVRQGANSPLHF
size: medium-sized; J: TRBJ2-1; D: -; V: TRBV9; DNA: TGTGCCAGCAGCCTAGGAGGGACTTCCCCCTACAATGAGCAGTTCTTC; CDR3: CASSLGGTSPYNEQFF
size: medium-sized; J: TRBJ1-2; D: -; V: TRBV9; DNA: TGTGCCAGCAGCTGGGGCCAGGATCGCTATGGCTACACCTTC; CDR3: CASSWGQDRYGYTF
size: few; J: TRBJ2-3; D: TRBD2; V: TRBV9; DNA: TGTGCCAGCAGCGTAGAAGGGACTAGCGTAGATACGCAGTATTTT; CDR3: CASSVEGTSVDTQYF
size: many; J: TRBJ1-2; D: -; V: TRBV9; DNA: TGTGCCAGCAGCGAAGCGGAGGGGGACCTAGCCTATGGCTACACCTTC; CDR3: CASSEAEGDLAYGYTF
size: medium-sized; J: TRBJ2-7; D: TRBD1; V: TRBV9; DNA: TGTGCCAGCAGCCCGACACGGGACAGGGACTACGAGCAGTACTTC; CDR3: CASSPTRDRDYEQYF
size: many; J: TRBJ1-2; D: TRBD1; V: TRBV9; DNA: TGTGCCAGCAGCGTAGAGGGGACAGGCCAAGCCACCTATGGCTACACCTTC; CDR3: CASSVEGTGQATYGYTF
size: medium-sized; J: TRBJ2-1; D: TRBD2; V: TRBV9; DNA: TGTGCCAGCAGCGTAGCGGCGGGGGGGTCTAACAATGAGCAGTTCTTC; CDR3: CASSVAAGGSNNEQFF
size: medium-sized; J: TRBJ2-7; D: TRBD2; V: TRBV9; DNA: TGTGCCAGCAGCGTAGACCTAGCGGGGGAGCAGTACTTC; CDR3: CASSVDLAGEQYF
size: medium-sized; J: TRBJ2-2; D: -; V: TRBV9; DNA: TGTGCCAGCGGTGGCAGGGGTGTGCTGTTTTTT; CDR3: CASGGRGVLFF
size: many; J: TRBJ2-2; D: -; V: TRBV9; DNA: TGTGCCAGCAGCGCCTGGGGAACCGGGGAGCTGTTTTTT; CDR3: CASSAWGTGELFF
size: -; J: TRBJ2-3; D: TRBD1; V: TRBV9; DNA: TGTGCCAGCAGCGTAGCAGGGACAGGGGGCGGCTCAGATACGCAGTATTTT; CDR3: CASSVAGTGGGSDTQYF
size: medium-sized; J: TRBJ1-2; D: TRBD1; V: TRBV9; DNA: TGTGCCAGCAGCGTAGGAGGGACAGGTGGGAACTATGGCTACACCTTC; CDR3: CASSVGGTGGNYGYTF
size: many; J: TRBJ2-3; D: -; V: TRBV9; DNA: TGTGCCAGCAGCTCAACTTTAGCGGTACACACAGATACGCAGTATTTT; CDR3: CASSSTLAVHTDTQYF
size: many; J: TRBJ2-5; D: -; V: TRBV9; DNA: TGTGCCAGCAGCGCCGGGACCCAGTGGGGAGAGACCCAGTACTTC; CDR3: CASSAGTQWGETQYF
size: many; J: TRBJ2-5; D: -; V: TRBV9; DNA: TGTGCCAGCAGCGCTCGAGAGAGAGGTGTCCAAGAGACCCAGTACTTC; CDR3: CASSARERGVQETQYF
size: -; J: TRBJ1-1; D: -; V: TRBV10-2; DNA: TGCGCCGGAAAGGTTACTGAAGCTTTCTTT; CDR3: CAGKVTEAFF
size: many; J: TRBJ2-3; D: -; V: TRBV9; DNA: TGTGCCAGCAGCGTAGCGGGGCCTAGCACAGATACGCAGTATTTT; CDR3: CASSVAGPSTDTQYF
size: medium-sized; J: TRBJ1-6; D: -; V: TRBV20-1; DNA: TGCAGTGCTAGAGATCGATGGAATTCACCCCTCCACTTT; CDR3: CSARDRWNSPLHF
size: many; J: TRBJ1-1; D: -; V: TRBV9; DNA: TGTGCCAGCAGCGAGGGGGGGTACACTGAAGCTTTCTTT; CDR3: CASSEGGYTEAFF
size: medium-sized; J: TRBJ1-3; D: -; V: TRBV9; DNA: TGTGCCAGCAGCGGACTCTACTCTGGAAACACCATATATTTT; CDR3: CASSGLYSGNTIYF
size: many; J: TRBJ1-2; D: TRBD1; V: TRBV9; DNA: TGTGCCAGCAGCGATTGGACAGGGGGCAGGAACTATGGCTACACCTTC; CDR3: CASSDWTGGRNYGYTF
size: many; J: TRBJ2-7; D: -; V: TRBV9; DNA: TGTGCCAGCAGCGTAGATGGGGACGGAACTTACGAGCAGTACTTC; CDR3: CASSVDGDGTYEQYF
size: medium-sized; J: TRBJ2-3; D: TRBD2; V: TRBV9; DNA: TGTGCCAGCAGTTCTGCGGGGGGCCATCATACGCAGTATTTT; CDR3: CASSSAGGHHTQYF
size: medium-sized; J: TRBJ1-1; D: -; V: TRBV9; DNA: TGTGCCAGCAGCGCTGACGTGAACACTGAAGCTTTCTTT; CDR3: CASSADVNTEAFF
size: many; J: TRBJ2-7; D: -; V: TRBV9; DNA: TGTGCCAGCAGCGTAGGCTCAGGGGAAGGAGAGCAGTACTTC; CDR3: CASSVGSGEGEQYF
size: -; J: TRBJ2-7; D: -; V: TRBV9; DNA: TGTGCCAGCAGCGCCCGGGGTGAGGCAGAAAGCTCCTACAAGCAGTACTTC; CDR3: CASSARGEAESSYKQYF